The 11 T cell receptor beta chains presented below share a single source sample, sequenced in a study of Graves' ophthalmopathy and Graves' hyperthyroidism. The sequenced template was RNA, covering the TCR beta CDR3 region. HTBI primers primed a first-round RT-PCR, and a second-round multiplex PCR followed. TCRdb analysed the multiplex PCR reads with MiXCR anew, one entry per CDR3 protein. There are approximately 210,000 distinct CDR3 sequences in the sample; 20% to 25% occur only once, and about 46% lies in the top ten. Sequenced sample: peripheral blood. These receptors were obtained from a woman between 45 and 60 years old with Graves' ophthalmopathy.

This clonotype was seen repeatedly, ten times or more. This chain connects TRBV6-1 to TRBJ1-2; D gene uncertain. CDR1 and CDR2 from the germline V gene are MNHNS and SASEGT. The CDR3 covers 12 residues. The ends were cut back, 10 bases at V and 7 bases at J, with 16 bases in the middle. The CDR3 protein is CATQWYGFGYTF. Here the CDR3 DNA reads TGTGCCACCCAGTGGTACGGATTTGGCTACACCTTC.

Ten or more counts support this clonotype. The rearrangement links TRBV20-1 to TRBJ2-5; D gene uncertain. The CDR3 contains 12 residues. Germline CDR1 DFQATT, CDR2 SNEGSKA (reference sequence). V was cut by 6 bases and J by 3 bases, with 11 bases left in between. The CDR3 sequence is CSANDQKETQYF. The CDR3 region has the DNA TGCAGTGCCAACGACCAAAAAGAGACCCAGTACTTC.

CDR3 coding DNA: TGTGCCAGCAGCTTGGGGGTGGTGAACACTGAAGCTTTCTTT. Translating it yields CASSLGVVNTEAFF. The chain is built from TRBV5-4 and TRBJ1-1; D is ambiguous. Trimming shortened V by 0 bases and J by 0 bases, and 6 bases separated the two germline ends. CDR1 and CDR2 (germline): SGHNT, YYREEE (reference sequence). The CDR3 consists of 14 residues.

This clonotype was detected ten times or more. J is TRBJ2-7 and V is TRBV27; 13 bases are shared with TRBD2. The J segment lost 5 bases and the V segment lost 7 bases, leaving 17 bases of the junction unmatched. Germline V gene sequence: CDR1 MNHEY, CDR2 SMNVEV (reference sequence). The CDR3 extends over 18 amino acids. Here the CDR3 DNA reads TGTGCCAGCATCCCTCGAGGGACTAGCGGGGCAAACGGCCACGAGCAGTACTTC. The encoded protein is CASIPRGTSGANGHEQYF.

This clonotype appeared many times. The CDR3, as DNA: TGTGCCAGCAGTTTGGGGCCCGTACATAATTCACCCCTCCACTTT. It encodes CASSLGPVHNSPLHF. V and J are TRBV28 and TRBJ1-6; weak D call: TRBD1 (5 bases). V was cut by 3 bases and J by 5 bases, with 11 bases left in between. This CDR3 has 15 residues. Germline V gives CDR1 MDHEN, CDR2 SYDVKM.

At least ten counts were recorded for this clonotype. This rearrangement joins TRBV2 to TRBJ1-4; D unresolved. V dropped 4 bases and J dropped 8 bases, with 11 bases sitting between them. This CDR3 has 13 residues. Per the germline V gene, CDR1 is SNHLY and CDR2 is FYNNEI. CDR3 sequence: CASSVVRPEKLFF. In DNA, the CDR3 is TGTGCCAGCAGTGTAGTCAGACCAGAAAAACTGTTTTTT.

This clonotype was counted only a few times. This sequence joins TRBV2 and TRBJ1-1; tentative D call: TRBD1 (6 bases). The CDR3 has 16 residues. CDR1 and CDR2 (germline): SNHLY, FYNNEI. Trimming took off 6 bases at V and 10 bases at J, with 27 bases between the two ends. Written as DNA, the CDR3 is TGTGCCAGCAGGATGGGGGGGGCGAGAGAAGACAATGGAGCTTTCTTT. Translated, it gives CASRMGGAREDNGAFF.

The chain employs TRBV7-2 and TRBJ1-2; 7 nucleotides align to TRBD1. The V segment lost 4 bases and the J segment 4 bases; nucleotides outside the gene matches: 3. Per germline, CDR1 SGHTA and CDR2 FQGNSA. The CDR3 is 13 amino acids. The CDR3 region has the DNA TGTGCCAGCAGCTACGACAGGGCCTATGGCTACACCTTC. Residues: CASSYDRAYGYTF.

This chain links TRBV5-1 with TRBJ2-5; D may be TRBD2 (5 bases). The germline V gene encodes CDR1 SGHRS and CDR2 YFSETQ. The CDR3 is 15 residues long. V shed 0 bases and J shed 3 bases, with 12 bases lying between them. CDR3 protein: CASSLDGILKETQYF. Written as DNA, the CDR3 is TGCGCCAGCAGCTTGGACGGGATACTTAAAGAGACCCAGTACTTC.

In its sample, this clonotype was seen many times. The chain couples TRBV11-2 to TRBJ2-7, with 10 nucleotides matching TRBD2. This CDR3 has 15 amino acids. J gave up 1 base and V 3 bases, and 3 bases lay outside the gene matches. Germline CDR1 reads SGHAT; CDR2 reads FQNNGV. The CDR3 bases are TGTGCCAGCAGCTTTCATAGCGGGAGGTCCTACGAGCAGTACTTC. Protein: CASSFHSGRSYEQYF.

This clonotype was picked up many times. CDR3 in amino acids: CASSLERGSGSDEQYF. The CDR3 DNA is TGCGCCAGCAGCTTGGAACGCGGTAGCGGGAGCGACGAGCAGTACTTC. The chain has TRBV5-1 and TRBJ2-7, with 9 bases that match TRBD2. The ends lost 0 bases at V and 5 bases at J; junction bases unmatched: 9. From germline, CDR1 is SGHRS and CDR2 YFSETQ. This CDR3 is built from 16 residues.